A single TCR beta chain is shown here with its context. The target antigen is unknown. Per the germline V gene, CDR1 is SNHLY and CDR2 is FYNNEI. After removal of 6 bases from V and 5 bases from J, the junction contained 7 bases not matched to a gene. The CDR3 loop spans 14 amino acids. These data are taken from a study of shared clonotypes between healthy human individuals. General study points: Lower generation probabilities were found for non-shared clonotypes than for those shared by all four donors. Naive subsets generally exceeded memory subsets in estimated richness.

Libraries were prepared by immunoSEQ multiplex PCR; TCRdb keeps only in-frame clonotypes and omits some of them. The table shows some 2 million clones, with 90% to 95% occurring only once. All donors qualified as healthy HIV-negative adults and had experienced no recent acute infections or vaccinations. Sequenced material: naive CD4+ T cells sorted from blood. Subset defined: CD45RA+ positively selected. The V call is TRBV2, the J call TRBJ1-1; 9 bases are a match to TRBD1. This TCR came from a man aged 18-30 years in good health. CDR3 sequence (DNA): TGTGCCAGCAGCGGGGACAGGGCCGGGACTGAAGCTTTCTTT. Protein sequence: CASSGDRAGTEAFF.